This is a list of T cell receptor beta chains from one sample in a study of T cells in Graves' hyperthyroidism and ophthalmopathy. TCRdb used MiXCR to reprocess the multiplex PCR reads, holding one entry per CDR3 protein. Of over 400,000 distinct CDR3 sequences in the sample, about 14% are singletons; the top ten hold under 15%. Sequencing was performed on blood. All receptors derive from a man aged 18-30 years with Graves' ophthalmopathy. Both conserved end residues are part of each CDR3. Each record gives: D gene, clone size, J gene, V gene, CDR3 protein, CDR3 DNA. The D gene is left open where the match is weak. For some rows the clone size is stated as once, few or many, or as a class when expanded; others skip it.

TRBD1 few TRBJ1-2 TRBV20-1 CSATYRPGQGFYGYTF TGCAGTGCTACCTATAGACCGGGACAGGGTTTTTATGGCTACACCTTC
TRBD1 many TRBJ2-7 TRBV7-2 CASSMGTVSIYEQYF TGTGCCAGCAGCATGGGGACAGTGAGTATTTACGAGCAGTACTTC
NA many TRBJ2-1 TRBV11-2 CASSLWEVNEQFF TGTGCCAGCAGCTTATGGGAGGTTAATGAGCAGTTCTTC
NA NA TRBJ1-2 TRBV24-1 CATSDQGAVSYTF TGTGCCACCAGTGATCAAGGGGCTGTCAGCTACACCTTC
NA many TRBJ1-6 TRBV5-1 CASRLQTISPLHF TGCGCCAGCAGGTTACAGACGATTTCACCCCTCCACTTT
NA many TRBJ1-1 TRBV13 CASSHRTNTEAFF TGTGCCAGCAGCCACAGGACGAACACTGAAGCTTTCTTT
TRBD1 many TRBJ1-5 TRBV12-3/TRBV12-4 CASTRSGTGGDQPQHF TGTGCCAGCACCAGATCCGGGACAGGGGGTGATCAGCCCCAGCATTTT
NA NA TRBJ1-1 TRBV12-3/TRBV12-4 CASSFWSGADGTEAFF TGTGCCAGCAGTTTTTGGTCAGGGGCAGATGGCACTGAAGCTTTCTTT
NA NA TRBJ1-1 TRBV6-5 CASSYRREAFF TGTGCCAGCAGTTACCGGAGAGAAGCTTTCTTT
TRBD2 many TRBJ2-1 TRBV2 CASSKSGRSYNEQFF TGTGCCAGCAGTAAAAGCGGGAGGTCGTACAATGAGCAGTTCTTC
NA NA TRBJ1-4 TRBV7-9 CASSFLGRDEKLFF TGTGCCAGCAGCTTTTTGGGGCGCGATGAAAAACTGTTTTTT
TRBD2 many TRBJ2-3 TRBV5-1 CASSRGLAGSTDTQYF TGCGCCAGCAGCCGCGGACTAGCGGGATCCACAGATACGCAGTATTTT
TRBD1 NA TRBJ1-1 TRBV6-1 CASRPTDRGHTEAFF TGTGCCAGCAGGCCGACAGACAGGGGACACACTGAAGCTTTCTTT
TRBD1 NA TRBJ1-6 TRBV9 CASSGGTVRSPLHF TGTGCCAGCAGCGGGGGGACAGTGCGTTCACCCCTCCACTTT
NA NA TRBJ1-4 TRBV19 CASSIPVVWEEKLFF TGTGCCAGTAGTATACCGGTTGTTTGGGAGGAAAAACTGTTTTTT
NA few TRBJ1-2 TRBV29-1 CSVGGNYGYTF TGCAGCGTTGGGGGGAACTATGGCTACACCTTC
TRBD2 many TRBJ2-3 TRBV3-1 CASSQGLAGEEDTQYF TGTGCCAGCAGCCAAGGGCTAGCGGGTGAGGAAGATACGCAGTATTTT
NA NA TRBJ2-5 TRBV14 CASSPSKEGWETQYF TGTGCCAGCAGCCCGTCAAAGGAGGGTTGGGAGACCCAGTACTTC
TRBD1 few TRBJ1-6 TRBV20-1 CSALSLPTGQGPNSPLHF TGCAGTGCCCTTAGTTTACCCACGGGACAGGGTCCTAATTCACCCCTCCACTTT
NA many TRBJ2-3 TRBV12-3/TRBV12-4 CASSLQRTDTQYF TGTGCCAGCAGTTTGCAGCGCACAGATACGCAGTATTTT
NA many TRBJ1-1 TRBV28 CASSPEEWANTEVFF TGTGCCAGCAGTCCGGAAGAATGGGCGAACACTGAAGTTTTCTTT
TRBD1 many TRBJ2-7 TRBV19 CASSIPTGENGYEQYF TGTGCCAGTAGCATCCCCACAGGGGAAAACGGCTACGAGCAGTACTTC
NA few TRBJ2-3 TRBV19 CASTPLGSDTQYF TGTGCCAGTACCCCTCTAGGGTCAGATACGCAGTATTTT
NA NA TRBJ2-1 TRBV7-9 CASSPVGIQGVSPIQNEQFF TGTGCCAGCAGCCCAGTTGGGATCCAAGGTGTAAGCCCAATACAGAATGAGCAGTTCTTC
TRBD1 NA TRBJ2-1 TRBV2 CASSVGTGSSYNEQFF TGTGCCAGCAGTGTGGGGACAGGGAGCTCCTACAATGAGCAGTTCTTC
TRBD2 many TRBJ2-3 TRBV7-2 CASSFGGGRTDTQYF TGTGCCAGCAGCTTTGGCGGGGGACGCACAGATACGCAGTATTTT
TRBD2 many TRBJ2-1 TRBV6-4 CASSDMRGGPHNEQFF TGTGCCAGCAGTGACATGCGGGGGGGCCCCCACAATGAGCAGTTCTTC
NA many TRBJ2-1 TRBV5-1 CASSWRGELNEQFF TGCGCCAGCAGCTGGAGGGGGGAACTCAATGAGCAGTTCTTC
TRBD1 many TRBJ1-4 TRBV29-1 CSVSGQSNEKLFF TGCAGCGTTTCGGGACAGTCTAATGAAAAACTGTTTTTT
TRBD2 many TRBJ2-1 TRBV9 CASTWTSGIYNEQFF TGTGCCAGCACCTGGACTAGCGGGATCTACAATGAGCAGTTCTTC
TRBD1 few TRBJ1-2 TRBV19 CASTKTGTGEGYTF TGTGCCAGCACTAAGACCGGGACAGGGGAAGGCTACACCTTC
NA few TRBJ2-7 TRBV19 CASSIGRGSYEQYF TGTGCCAGTAGTATAGGGAGGGGTTCCTACGAGCAGTACTTC
NA NA TRBJ2-1 TRBV19 CASSMTVSYNEQFF TGTGCCAGTAGTATGACTGTGTCCTACAATGAGCAGTTCTTC
NA NA TRBJ1-5 TRBV11-2 CASSRPGRREPQHF TGTGCCAGCAGCCGCCCGGGACGCAGAGAGCCCCAGCATTTT
TRBD2 many TRBJ2-1 TRBV30 CAWTQLAGAPYNEQFF TGTGCCTGGACTCAACTAGCGGGAGCTCCCTACAATGAGCAGTTCTTC
TRBD2 few TRBJ2-1 TRBV5-4 CAAGGGTTYNEQFF TGTGCCGCCGGCGGGGGGACCACCTACAATGAGCAGTTCTTC
TRBD2 many TRBJ2-3 TRBV5-1 CASSLVPSGVTDTQYF TGCGCCAGCAGCTTGGTCCCTAGCGGGGTCACAGATACGCAGTATTTT
TRBD2 NA TRBJ2-7 TRBV13 CASSPGRGTSYEQYF TGTGCCAGCAGCCCGGGGCGGGGGACCTCCTACGAGCAGTACTTC
NA many TRBJ2-7 TRBV11-2 CASSLTSLTGLHYEQYF TGTGCCAGCAGCTTAACCTCCCTAACAGGGCTCCACTACGAGCAGTACTTC
TRBD2 many TRBJ2-7 TRBV7-2 CASSLMGGGGDEQYF TGTGCCAGCAGCCTCATGGGCGGGGGGGGCGACGAGCAGTACTTC
TRBD2 NA TRBJ2-5 TRBV3-1 CASSPSGRAHQETQYF TGTGCCAGCAGCCCCAGCGGGAGGGCCCACCAAGAGACCCAGTACTTC
NA NA TRBJ2-1 TRBV4-1 CASRAGTTSYNEQFF TGCGCCAGCAGAGCCGGGACCACTTCCTACAATGAGCAGTTCTTC
NA many TRBJ1-2 TRBV27 CASSLVGARGVYGYTF TGTGCCAGCAGTTTAGTGGGGGCCAGAGGCGTCTATGGCTACACCTTC
TRBD2 many TRBJ2-7 TRBV3-1 CASSPILTSGGSYEQYF TGTGCCAGCAGCCCAATCCTGACTAGCGGGGGTTCCTACGAGCAGTACTTC
NA many TRBJ2-2 TRBV11-2 CASSPGSGNTGELFF TGTGCCAGCAGCCCGGGTAGCGGTAACACCGGGGAGCTGTTTTTT